The rows below give T cell receptor beta chains drawn from one sample of a study of control samples from healthy donors and cancer patients. The repertoire was sequenced with immunoSEQ multiplex PCR; TCRdb's copy has only in-frame clones and lacks some. This sample has approximately 170,000 clones, with 90% to 95% found just once. The specimen sequenced was blood. The source is a woman aged 25 to 45 in good health. Both conserved end residues are part of each CDR3. D genes are given only for firm matches. Only part of the rows carry a size: once, few, many, or a class if the clone is expanded.

cdr3_nt cdr3_aa j_call v_call clone_size d_call
TGTGCCAGCAGTTCAGGGACCACAGGGGCGGGCAATCAGCCCCAGCATTTT CASSSGTTGAGNQPQHF TRBJ1-5 TRBV6-2/TRBV6-3 . TRBD1
TGTGCCAGCTCACCCGGACAAAGTGAAAAACTGTTTTTT CASSPGQSEKLFF TRBJ1-4 TRBV18 . .
TGTGCCAGCAGCCAAGTTGTTGGGACAGGGTCTTCACCCCTCCACTTT CASSQVVGTGSSPLHF TRBJ1-6 TRBV3-1/TRBV3-2 . TRBD1
TGTGCCAGCAGCTTTCAATTCATCGGGAACTATGGCTACACCTTC CASSFQFIGNYGYTF TRBJ1-2 TRBV7-9 . .
TGTGCCAGCAGTGATGGAGCACTATATGGCTACACCTTC CASSDGALYGYTF TRBJ1-2 TRBV25-1 . .
TGTGCCAGCAGTTTATGGGGTAACACTGAAGCTTTCTTT CASSLWGNTEAFF TRBJ1-1 TRBV12-3/TRBV12-4 . .
TGTGCCAGCAGTTACGAGAGACTTAGCAATCAGCCCCAGCATTTT CASSYERLSNQPQHF TRBJ1-5 TRBV6-6 . .
TGTGCCAGCAGCCTCCAGGGACAGGGAGCGGAGCAGTACTTC CASSLQGQGAEQYF TRBJ2-7 TRBV7-8 . TRBD1
TGTGCCAGCAGTGAAGTCGGGGGTGGGGAAAAACTGTTTTTT CASSEVGGGEKLFF TRBJ1-4 TRBV6-1 . .
TGTGCCAGCAGTAACAGGGGGAACTCCTACAATGAGCAGTTCTTC CASSNRGNSYNEQFF TRBJ2-1 TRBV2 . TRBD1
TGTGCCAGCAGTACCGGACAGGGGGCCTACGAGCAGTACTTC CASSTGQGAYEQYF TRBJ2-7 TRBV2 . TRBD1
TGTGCCAGCAGTCCCACAGGGATAGGCTATGGCTACACCTTC CASSPTGIGYGYTF TRBJ1-2 TRBV6-5 . .
TGTGCCAGCAGTTTATCCCGGCCTTCCATGAACACTGAAGCTTTCTTT CASSLSRPSMNTEAFF TRBJ1-1 TRBV28 . .
TGTGCCAGCAGTTTGGTAGAGGGCAATCAGCCCCAGCATTTT CASSLVEGNQPQHF TRBJ1-5 TRBV28 . .
TGTGCCAGCAGGGGGACAGGCAATCAGCCCCAGCATTTT CASRGTGNQPQHF TRBJ1-5 TRBV12-3/TRBV12-4 . TRBD1
TGTGCCAGCAGCAAACGGGCGAGGAGCGGGAGGGCAGTATCGGAGACCCAGTACTTC CASSKRARSGRAVSETQYF TRBJ2-5 TRBV21-1 . .
TGTGCCAGCAGCTTGGGCAGGGATACCTACGAGCAGTACTTC CASSLGRDTYEQYF TRBJ2-7 TRBV5-6 once .
TGTGCCAGCAGTTTTACGGGGAATTCACCCCTCCACTTT CASSFTGNSPLHF TRBJ1-6 TRBV28 . .
TGTGCCAGCAGCCGACGGGACAATGAGCAGTTCTTC CASSRRDNEQFF TRBJ2-1 TRBV7-9 . .
TGTGCCAGCAGGGGGCCCGGGACTAGCACAGATACGCAGTATTTT CASRGPGTSTDTQYF TRBJ2-3 TRBV27 . .
TGTGCCAGCAGCTTGACACCCCACACAGATACGCAGTATTTT CASSLTPHTDTQYF TRBJ2-3 TRBV11-2 . .
TGTGCCAGCAGCAGGGGACTAGCGGGAGGCCCCTACGAGCAGTACTTC CASSRGLAGGPYEQYF TRBJ2-7 TRBV7-2 . TRBD2
TGTGCCAGCAGCTTGGCCGTTTCGGGGGGGAATGAGCAGTTCTTC CASSLAVSGGNEQFF TRBJ2-1 TRBV5-4 . TRBD2
TGCGCCAGCAGCGAGACAGGCTACGAGCAGTACTTC CASSETGYEQYF TRBJ2-7 TRBV5-1 . .
TGTGCCAGCAGCCAAGTCGAAGGGAATTCACCCCTCCACTTT CASSQVEGNSPLHF TRBJ1-6 TRBV3-1/TRBV3-2 . .
TGTGCCAGCAGTGAAGTGGGGACAGGGGGCAATCAGCCCCAGCATTTT CASSEVGTGGNQPQHF TRBJ1-5 TRBV2 . TRBD1
TGTGCCAGCAGGCGAGTCGGGACAGAGATCACCGGGGAGCTGTTTTTT CASRRVGTEITGELFF TRBJ2-2 TRBV7-8 . TRBD1
TGTGCCAGCAGTGATTGGACTGCCATTGGTGAAAAACTGTTTTTT CASSDWTAIGEKLFF TRBJ1-4 TRBV25-1 . .
TGTGCCAGCTCACCAGGACAGGGGGAGGAAAAACTGTTTTTT CASSPGQGEEKLFF TRBJ1-4 TRBV18 . TRBD1
TGTGCCAGCAGAAGGACTAGCGGGAGCTCCTACGAGCAGTACTTC CASRRTSGSSYEQYF TRBJ2-7 TRBV28 . TRBD2
TGTGCCAGCAGCTTAACAGGGACGAACACCGGGGAGCTGTTTTTT CASSLTGTNTGELFF TRBJ2-2 TRBV5-5 . .
TGTGCCAGCAGCTTAAGGGAGACCCAGTACTTC CASSLRETQYF TRBJ2-5 TRBV11-1 . .
TGTGCCTGGAAACAGGGGGCGACTGAAGCTTTCTTT CAWKQGATEAFF TRBJ1-1 TRBV30 . TRBD1
TGTGCCAGTAGTATAGGAGGGGAAAAACTGTTTTTT CASSIGGEKLFF TRBJ1-4 TRBV19 . .
TGTGCCAGCAGTTACTCGCCTTATAATTCACCCCTCCACTTT CASSYSPYNSPLHF TRBJ1-6 TRBV6-2/TRBV6-3 . .